The 16 T cell receptor beta chains given below trace back to one sample, sequenced in a study of T cell repertoires in cytomegalovirus infection. TCRdb reanalysed the reads using MiXCR and keeps one entry per CDR3 protein. The sample contains about 310,000 distinct CDR3 sequences, roughly a tenth of which appear only once. Material: PBMCs. These receptors came from a human donor in good health (CMV status not recorded). Some clones in this sample may be carry-over from other donors' samples.

This clonotype was seen a few times. The CDR3 sequence is CSARPPGGGADTQYF. As DNA, the CDR3 is TGCAGTGCTAGACCCCCGGGCGGGGGCGCAGATACGCAGTATTTT. The chain is built from TRBV20-1 and TRBJ2-3, with D perhaps matching TRBD2 (7 bases). Deletions cut 2 bases from V and 4 bases from J, with 16 bases between. The CDR3 totals 15 residues. Germline V gene data show CDR1 as DFQATT and CDR2 as SNEGSKA (reference sequence).

This clonotype was counted many times. V is TRBV5-1 and J is TRBJ1-4; TRBD1 is a possible D gene (6 bases). This CDR3 is 15 amino acids long. V lost 3 bases and J 5 bases, leaving 14 bases between the germline ends. Germline values: CDR1 SGHRS, CDR2 YFSETQ. Written as DNA, the CDR3 is TGCGCCAGCAGCTCGAATGGGGGGCCGAATGAAAAACTGTTTTTT. It specifies CASSSNGGPNEKLFF.

This clonotype was found many times. The chain couples TRBV7-2 to TRBJ2-1; 7 bases fit TRBD2. The CDR3 totals 15 residues. CDR1 and CDR2 (germline): SGHTA, FQGNSA. With V trimmed by 2 bases and J by 1 base, 2 bases remained unmatched. The CDR3 nucleotides are TGTGCCAGCAGCTTACGTAGCGGGTCCTACAATGAGCAGTTCTTC. It translates to CASSLRSGSYNEQFF.

Ten or more counts support this clonotype. This chain links TRBV20-1 with TRBJ2-1; D unresolved. The CDR3 is made up of 10 amino acids. The germline gives CDR1 DFQATT, CDR2 SNEGSKA (reference sequence). Trimming pared 0 bases from V and 7 bases from J, leaving 1 base between. CDR3 region: CSARENEQFF. The DNA for the CDR3 is TGCAGTGCTAGAGAGAATGAGCAGTTCTTC.

Many counts were recorded for this clonotype. The chain recombines TRBV12-3 or TRBV12-4 with TRBJ1-1; maybe TRBD1 (5 bases). The CDR3 has 11 amino acids. Trimming cost V 5 bases and J 7 bases, with 8 bases left between them. The CDR3 DNA reads TGTGCCAGCAGTGTGGACATTGAAGCTTTCTTT. Its protein product is CASSVDIEAFF.

Remarks on this clonotype: A much larger clonotype is one base distant, so this may be a read error. In this CDR3 the conserved last residue, phenylalanine or tryptophan, is missing, so a read error is likely. It is unclear where the CDR3 begins or ends on the DNA, so no DNA is shown, and the CDR3 is as TCRdb lists it. The chain couples TRBV20-1 to TRBJ2-7; the table's D call of TRBD2 was not tested on the DNA. Inclusive of both ends, the CDR3 amounts to 11 amino acids. Per germline, CDR1 DFQATT and CDR2 SNEGSKA (reference sequence). The CDR3: CTAATGGPPAY.

CDR3 DNA: TGTGCCAGCTCACCTTTCCGGGGACTAGCGAGCACAGATACGCAGTATTTT. Protein sequence: CASSPFRGLASTDTQYF. J is TRBJ2-3 and V is TRBV18, with 10 bases that match TRBD2. CDR3 size: 17 residues. Per germline, CDR1 KGHSH and CDR2 LQKENI. The V segment lost 3 bases and the J segment 0 bases; nucleotides outside the gene matches: 6.

About this clonotype: Being one base from a much bigger clone, this may be a read error. The chain employs TRBV29-1 and TRBJ1-2, with no clear D. The CDR3 sequence is 14 residues long. The germline CDR1 and CDR2 sequences are SQVTM and ANQGSEA. The CDR3 region is CSVVWVQANYSYTF. The CDR3 DNA reads TGCAGCGTTGTCTGGGTTCAAGCTAACTATAGCTACACCTTC.

This clonotype was recorded at least ten times. The chain joins TRBV27 to TRBJ2-1; 10 nucleotides agree with TRBD2. V was pared by 6 bases and J by 2 bases, with 13 bases of the junction left unmatched. The CDR3 extends over 18 amino acids. CDR1 is MNHEY and CDR2 is SMNVEV in the germline V gene (reference sequence). The CDR3 loop is CASSPRASGGVPYNEQFF. For the CDR3, the DNA is TGTGCCAGCAGCCCAAGGGCCAGCGGGGGGGTCCCCTACAATGAGCAGTTCTTC.

This clonotype was observed many times. The CDR3 loop is CASRIHSGGSYNEQFF. CDR3 in DNA: TGTGCCAGCAGGATACACAGCGGGGGGTCCTACAATGAGCAGTTCTTC. The chain combines TRBV7-9 with TRBJ2-1; TRBD2 agrees at 9 bases. The V gene end was trimmed by 6 bases and the J gene end by 1 base; junction bases not matched to a gene: 7. This CDR3 spans 16 amino acids. Germline lookup yields CDR1 SEHNR and CDR2 FQNEAQ (reference sequence).

At least ten counts were recorded for this clonotype. The chain is built from TRBV2 and TRBJ1-1, with D hard to call. Germline V lookup: CDR1 SNHLY, CDR2 FYNNEI. Trimming took 9 bases from V and 5 from J, leaving 19 bases between them. The CDR3 length is 14 residues. CDR3 DNA: TGTGCCAGTCAAGCCTCGGGGTCTCGGACTGAAGCTTTCTTT. Translating gives CASQASGSRTEAFF. Full variable domain (missing parts from reference TRBV2 and TRBJ1-1): EPEVTQTPSHQVTQMGQEVILRCVPISNHLYFYWYRQILGQKVEFLVSFYNNEISEKSEIFDDQFSVERPDGSNFTLKIRSTKLEDSAMYFCASQASGSRTEAFFGQGTRLTVV.

In its sample, this clonotype was seen many times. V gene TRBV7-8 combines with J gene TRBJ2-7; TRBD1 aligns across 11 bases. CDR1 and CDR2 from the germline V gene are SGHVS and FQNEAQ. Trimming at V came to 5 bases and at J to 4 bases, leaving 4 bases not matched to a gene. The CDR3 has 14 amino acids. The CDR3 is CASSVDRGRYEQYF. CDR3 DNA: TGTGCCAGCAGCGTGGACAGGGGGCGATACGAGCAGTACTTC.

The rearrangement joins TRBV28 to TRBJ2-1, with D possibly being TRBD2 (7 bases). The CDR3 is 15 amino acids. The germline CDR1 and CDR2 sequences are MDHEN and SYDVKM. V lost 6 bases to trimming and J lost 5 bases, with 17 bases between them. CDR3 amino acids: CASRGGGAGDNEQFF. As DNA, the CDR3 is TGTGCCAGCAGGGGGGGGGGGGCGGGTGACAATGAGCAGTTCTTC.

This clonotype was seen many times. The genes are TRBV7-2 and TRBJ2-2; no reliable D call. Germline lookup yields CDR1 SGHTA and CDR2 FQGNSA. CDR3 length: 16 amino acids. V was cut by 2 bases and J by 2 bases, with 12 bases left in between. The CDR3 sequence: CASSLRTGSNTGELFF. The DNA for the CDR3 is TGTGCCAGCAGCTTACGGACGGGCTCAAACACCGGGGAGCTGTTTTTT.

Ten or more counts support this clonotype. The V call is TRBV28, the J call TRBJ1-5; D is perhaps TRBD1 (5 bases). The CDR3 has 16 amino acids. Trimming left V 3 bases short and J 2 bases short, with 14 bases between. Germline V gene data show CDR1 as MDHEN and CDR2 as SYDVKM. The CDR3 spells CASSFFRGLGNQPQHF. The CDR3, as DNA: TGTGCCAGCAGTTTTTTTCGGGGGTTGGGCAATCAGCCCCAGCATTTT.

This clonotype was seen repeatedly, ten times or more. The rearrangement uses TRBV29-1 and TRBJ2-2; 10 bases map to TRBD1. CDR1 is SQVTM, CDR2 ANQGSEA, per germline. CDR3 length: 14 amino acids. V was clipped by 5 bases and J by 5 bases; unmatched bases: 5. CDR3 sequence: CSVHRDRGTGELFF. CDR3 coding DNA: TGCAGCGTTCACCGGGACAGGGGAACCGGGGAGCTGTTTTTT.